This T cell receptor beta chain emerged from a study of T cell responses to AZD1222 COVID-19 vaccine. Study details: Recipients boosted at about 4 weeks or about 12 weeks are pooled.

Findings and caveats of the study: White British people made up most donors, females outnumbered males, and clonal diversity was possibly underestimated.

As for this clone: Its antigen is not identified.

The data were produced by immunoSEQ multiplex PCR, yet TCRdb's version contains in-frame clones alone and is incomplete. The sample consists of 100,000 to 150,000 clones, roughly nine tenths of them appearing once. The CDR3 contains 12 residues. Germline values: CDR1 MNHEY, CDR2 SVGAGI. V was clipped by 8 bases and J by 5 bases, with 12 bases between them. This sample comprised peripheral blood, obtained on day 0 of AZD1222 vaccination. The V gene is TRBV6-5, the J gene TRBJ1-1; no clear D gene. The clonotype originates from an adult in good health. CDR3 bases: TGTGCCAGCTCCATAGGTTGGACTGAAGCTTTCTTT. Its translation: CASSIGWTEAFF.